These 16 T cell receptor beta chains originate from one sample sequenced in a study of post-analysis software for immune sequencing data. Study-wide points: Comparison of patients with controls showed about 5 TRBV segments more frequent in patients, TRBV5-6, TRBV5-1 and TRBV20-1 among them.

These TCRs are of unknown antigen specificity. Unique molecular identifiers featured in each of the TCR beta cDNA libraries. TCRdb reprocessed the PCR reads with MiXCR, giving one entry per CDR3 protein. This table holds a few hundred thousand distinct CDR3 sequences, around a third found once. The sample consisted of blood. The receptor set was obtained from a girl aged 2 to 17 with multiple sclerosis.

This clonotype was seen a single time. The chain uses TRBV20-1 and TRBJ2-1, with 8 bases that match TRBD2. This CDR3 is 15 amino acids long. Germline CDR1 reads DFQATT; CDR2 reads SNEGSKA (reference sequence). V lost 5 bases and J lost 5; bases outside the gene matches: 11. CDR3 sequence reads: CSAPKLAGGHNEQFF. The CDR3 nucleotides are TGCAGTGCTCCCAAGCTGGCGGGGGGCCACAATGAGCAGTTCTTC.

The V call is TRBV28, the J call TRBJ2-7; a possible D gene is TRBD2 (6 bases). This CDR3 region has 15 residues. V lost 5 bases and J lost 3, with 17 bases in between. Looked up from germline, CDR1 is MDHEN and CDR2 is SYDVKM. CDR3 sequence: CASSGCRLGLYEQYF. CDR3 nucleotides: TGTGCCAGCAGTGGATGCAGACTGGGACTCTACGAGCAGTACTTC. The full variable domain, its missing parts supplied by reference TRBV28 and TRBJ2-7, is DVKVTQSSRYLVKRTGEKVFLECVQDMDHENMFWYRQDPGLGLRLIYFSYDVKMKEKGDIPEGYSVSREKKERFSLILESASTNQTSMYLCASSGCRLGLYEQYFGPGTRLTVT.

The J gene is TRBJ2-1, the V gene TRBV7-3; 7 nucleotides agree with TRBD2. This CDR3 has 14 amino acids. The J segment lost 4 bases and the V segment lost 0 bases, leaving 0 bases of the junction unmatched. Germline CDR1 is SGHTA and CDR2 is FQGTGA. CDR3 in amino acids: CASSLTGLYNEQFF. DNA for the CDR3: TGTGCCAGCAGCTTAACGGGACTATACAATGAGCAGTTCTTC.

J is TRBJ2-1 and V is TRBV11-1, with 9 bases matching TRBD2. CDR1 is SGHAT, CDR2 FQDESV, per germline (reference sequence). This CDR3 has 18 amino acids. The J segment lost 4 bases and the V segment lost 5 bases, leaving 15 bases of the junction unmatched. The CDR3 sequence: CASSPLEGSGGPYNEQFF. Here the CDR3 DNA reads TGTGCCAGCAGCCCCCTGGAAGGTAGCGGGGGACCATACAATGAGCAGTTCTTC.

This clonotype was seen more than once but under ten times. This chain uses TRBV11-2 with TRBJ2-3; no clear D gene. CDR3 length: 12 residues. The ends were cut back, 5 bases at V and 6 bases at J, with 9 bases in the middle. Germline values: CDR1 SGHAT, CDR2 FQNNGV. This chain's CDR3 is CASSAESDTQYF. In DNA form, the CDR3 reads TGTGCCAGCAGCGCCGAGAGTGATACGCAGTATTTT.

At least ten counts were recorded for this clonotype. The DNA of the CDR3 is TGTGCCAGCAGACCGGACAGCCGGCCGACCCAGTACTTC. It codes for CASRPDSRPTQYF. This chain links TRBV12-3 or TRBV12-4 with TRBJ2-5; a weak D match, TRBD1 (6 bases). There are 13 residues in the CDR3. Trimming left V 6 bases short and J 7 bases short, with 15 bases between.

This clonotype was observed a single time. This chain joins TRBV12-3 or TRBV12-4 and TRBJ2-3; the match to TRBD1 covers 8 bases. With V trimmed by 4 bases and J by 5 bases, 11 bases remained unmatched. The CDR3 totals 16 residues. CDR3 nucleotide sequence: TGTGCCAGCAGTTATAGGCCGGGACAGGAGGGAGATACGCAGTATTTT. Encoded protein: CASSYRPGQEGDTQYF.

This chain connects TRBV9 to TRBJ1-2, with D tentatively TRBD1 (6 bases). The CDR3 consists of 15 residues. The germline gives CDR1 SGDLS, CDR2 YYNGEE. The ends were cut back, 0 bases at V and 8 bases at J, with 17 bases in the middle. CDR3 residues: CASSVDPSGAQGYTF. In DNA form, the CDR3 reads TGTGCCAGCAGCGTAGACCCTTCAGGGGCCCAGGGCTACACCTTC.

This clonotype has more than one count but fewer than ten. The chain combines TRBV29-1 with TRBJ1-3; D is unresolved. CDR1 and CDR2 from the germline V gene are SQVTM and ANQGSEA. V lost 4 bases, J lost 0 bases, and 7 bases lay in between. The CDR3 is made up of 13 amino acids. The CDR3 DNA reads TGCAGCGTTGTAGCGGGCTCTGGAAACACCATATATTTT. It codes for CSVVAGSGNTIYF. Complete variable domain (other parts from reference TRBV29-1 and TRBJ1-3): SAVISQKPSRDICQRGTSLTIQCQVDSQVTMMFWYRQQPGQSLTLIATANQGSEATYESGFVIDKFPISRPNLTFSTLTVSNMSPEDSSIYLCSVVAGSGNTIYFGEGSWLTVV.

This clonotype has only a few counts. The chain is built from TRBV20-1 and TRBJ2-5; the D gene is possibly TRBD2 (6 bases). Germline V CDR1 and CDR2: DFQATT, SNEGSKA (reference sequence). V lost 5 bases, J lost 3 bases, and 10 bases lay in between. The CDR3 totals 12 residues. CDR3 nucleotides: TGCAGTGCTGGGGGGATCGAAGAGACCCAGTACTTC. Residues: CSAGGIEETQYF.

The V gene is TRBV25-1, the J gene TRBJ1-1; 7 bases line up with TRBD1. Looked up from germline, CDR1 is MGHDK and CDR2 is SYGVNS. Unmatched junction bases numbered 2, after V lost 7 bases and J lost 0 bases. This CDR3 has 13 residues. In DNA, the CDR3 is TGTGCCAGCAATACAGGGGTGAACACTGAAGCTTTCTTT. Its protein product is CASNTGVNTEAFF. Full variable domain (missing parts from reference TRBV25-1 and TRBJ1-1): EADIYQTPRYLVIGTGKKITLECSQTMGHDKMYWYQQDPGMELHLIHYSYGVNSTEKGDLSSESTVSRIRTEHFPLTLESARPSHTSQYLCASNTGVNTEAFFGQGTRLTVV.

The gene calls are TRBV20-1 and TRBJ2-5; D is unclear. Germline CDR1 DFQATT, CDR2 SNEGSKA (reference sequence). The CDR3 runs to 10 residues. Deletions cut 8 bases from V and 4 bases from J, with 8 bases between. The CDR3 loop is CSPLGETQYF. The DNA of the CDR3 is TGCAGTCCCCTGGGAGAGACCCAGTACTTC.

This clonotype has a single count. The chain recombines TRBV5-1 with TRBJ1-1; 7 bases agree with TRBD1. Looked up from germline, CDR1 is SGHRS and CDR2 is YFSETQ. V lost 1 base to trimming and J lost 4 bases; unmatched junction nucleotides: 7. The CDR3 length is 15 residues. The CDR3 DNA reads TGCGCCAGCAGCTTGCGTCCAGGGGGAGGCACTGAAGCTTTCTTT. This encodes CASSLRPGGGTEAFF. Based on the CDR3 plus reference TRBV5-1 and TRBJ1-1, the full variable domain is KAGVTQTPRYLIKTRGQQVTLSCSPISGHRSVSWYQQTPGQGLQFLFEYFSETQRNKGNFPGRFSGRQFSNSRSEMNVSTLELGDSALYLCASSLRPGGGTEAFFGQGTRLTVV.

The chain combines TRBV5-1 with TRBJ2-3; TRBD1 matches at 9 bases. This CDR3 is built from 17 residues. The J segment lost 4 bases and the V segment lost 4 bases, leaving 13 bases of the junction unmatched. Germline CDR1 reads SGHRS; CDR2 reads YFSETQ. The CDR3 loop is CASSPGDGTGSADTQYF. The CDR3 DNA follows: TGCGCCAGCAGCCCCGGCGATGGGACAGGGTCAGCAGATACGCAGTATTTT.

The chain recombines TRBV20-1 with TRBJ2-1; perhaps D is TRBD1 or TRBD2 (5 bases each). This CDR3 contains 13 residues. Trimming cost V 5 bases and J 8 bases, with 16 bases left between them. Germline V gives CDR1 DFQATT, CDR2 SNEGSKA (reference sequence). Written as DNA, the CDR3 is TGCAGTGCTCTTTACCCTATGGGGGATGAGCAGTTCTTC. This translates into CSALYPMGDEQFF.

The table lists this clonotype with a few counts. The chain combines TRBV5-1 with TRBJ2-7, with D perhaps TRBD1 (6 bases). Germline lookup yields CDR1 SGHRS and CDR2 YFSETQ. Deletions cut 0 bases from V and 4 bases from J, with 11 bases between. CDR3 length: 14 amino acids. Written as DNA, the CDR3 is TGCGCCAGCAGCTTGGAGCCAGGGGTTTACGAGCAGTACTTC. Protein: CASSLEPGVYEQYF. Full variable domain (missing parts from reference TRBV5-1 and TRBJ2-7): KAGVTQTPRYLIKTRGQQVTLSCSPISGHRSVSWYQQTPGQGLQFLFEYFSETQRNKGNFPGRFSGRQFSNSRSEMNVSTLELGDSALYLCASSLEPGVYEQYFGPGTRLTVT.